The 20 T cell receptor beta chains given below trace back to one sample, sequenced in a study of blood T cells in healthy people across ages. Next came a second PCR, run for about 6 to 12 cycles, which used a sample-barcoded 5' primer along with a J-beta primer mix. TCRdb re-called the 5' RACE reads with MiXCR, one entry per CDR3 protein. The data show more than 1,000,000 distinct CDR3 sequences, 20% to 25% seen once. These same data were also listed under a study on T cells of mothers and their children.

Sequencing was carried out using blood. Source of these receptors: a girl aged 2 to 9 in good health.

The sample holds a few counts of this clonotype. This chain links TRBV20-1 with TRBJ2-2; D is ambiguous. From germline, CDR1 is DFQATT and CDR2 SNEGSKA (reference sequence). The CDR3 length is 14 residues. V gave up 0 bases and J gave up 3 bases, with 8 bases separating them. Written as DNA, the CDR3 is TGCAGTGCTAGAGACTATCGGGACACCGGGGAGCTGTTTTTT. Translating gives CSARDYRDTGELFF.

This clonotype was picked up a small number of times. V usage is TRBV12-3 or TRBV12-4 and J usage is TRBJ2-3; unclear D gene. Between the trimmed V and J ends, which lost 2 bases and 5 bases, there was a span of 5 bases. The CDR3 contains 12 residues. CDR3 in amino acids: CASSLLKDTQYF. CDR3 coding DNA: TGTGCCAGCAGTTTACTGAAAGATACGCAGTATTTT.

V and J are TRBV7-9 and TRBJ2-7, with unresolved D. Germline V gene data show CDR1 as SEHNR and CDR2 as FQNEAQ (reference sequence). The ends were cut back, 3 bases at V and 2 bases at J, with 11 bases in the middle. The CDR3 covers 14 residues. The CDR3 loop is CASSLIGSTYEQYF. CDR3 in DNA: TGTGCCAGCAGCTTGATCGGGTCCACCTACGAGCAGTACTTC.

The rearrangement joins TRBV28 to TRBJ2-1; tentative D call: TRBD2 (7 bases). The CDR3 has 16 residues. The V and J ends lost 2 bases and 8 bases respectively, with 19 bases between them. Germline loops: CDR1 MDHEN, CDR2 SYDVKM. CDR3 residues: CASSLGRGRLMDEQFF. The CDR3, as DNA: TGTGCCAGCAGTTTAGGGAGGGGGAGGTTGATGGATGAGCAGTTCTTC.

This sequence joins TRBV5-8 and TRBJ1-1, with 7 bases identical to TRBD1. The junction had 10 bases not matched to a gene; V was cut back by 2 bases and J by 0 bases. Germline lookup yields CDR1 SGHTS and CDR2 YDEGEE. This CDR3 has 17 residues. This CDR3 reads CASSFLRDSLVNTEAFF. The CDR3 nucleotides read TGTGCCAGCAGCTTTCTCCGGGACAGCCTCGTGAACACTGAAGCTTTCTTT.

This clonotype appeared a few times. A much more abundant neighbour one base away suggests this may be a read error. The chain carries TRBV11-2 and TRBJ2-1; TRBD2 aligns across 9 bases. The J call may be mistaken, given a closer DNA end match to TRBJ2-5. The CDR3 is 18 amino acids. Germline CDR1 reads SGHAT; CDR2 reads FQNNGV. CDR3 protein: CASSLLFGGGRDRETQYF. CDR3 DNA sequence: TGTGCCAGCAGCTTATTATTTGGAGGCGGGAGGGACCGAGAGACCCAGTACTTC.

The V gene is TRBV20-1, the J gene TRBJ2-3, with 7 positions matching TRBD1. The germline CDR1 and CDR2 sequences are DFQATT and SNEGSKA (reference sequence). Trimming cost V 3 bases and J 5 bases; bases outside gene matches: 20. This CDR3 has 18 residues. CDR3 amino acids: CSASGGTGQPLRRDTQYF. The CDR3 DNA is TGCAGTGCTAGCGGCGGAACGGGACAGCCCCTAAGGAGAGATACGCAGTATTTT.

This clonotype was observed a few times. The rearrangement links TRBV6-2 or TRBV6-3 to TRBJ2-1, with 16 bases identical to TRBD2. Unmatched junction bases numbered 13, after V lost 2 bases and J lost 9 bases. CDR3 length: 19 amino acids. Looked up from germline, CDR1 is MNHEY and CDR2 is SVGEGT. The CDR3 DNA reads TGTGCCAGCAGTTACCGCCCGGGACTAGCGGGAGGGCCTACGGCTGAGCAGTTCTTC. Amino acid sequence: CASSYRPGLAGGPTAEQFF.

This clonotype has more than one count but fewer than ten. The chain couples TRBV19 to TRBJ2-4; D remains ambiguous. V dropped 6 bases and J dropped 0 bases, with 12 bases sitting between them. This CDR3 is built from 15 residues. Germline assignment: CDR1 LNHDA and CDR2 SQIVND (reference sequence). CDR3 in amino acids: CASRNSLLAKNIQYF. The CDR3 DNA follows: TGTGCCAGTAGAAACAGCCTTTTAGCCAAAAACATTCAGTACTTC.

The J gene is TRBJ2-5, the V gene TRBV5-1, with D perhaps TRBD2 (5 bases). This CDR3 comprises 13 residues. CDR1 is SGHRS and CDR2 is YFSETQ in the germline V gene. V was shortened by 1 base and J by 11 bases, with 15 bases between the two germline ends. The CDR3 DNA follows: TGCGCCAGCAGCTTGCAGCTAGAAAGGGAGCAGTACTTC. Translation gives CASSLQLEREQYF.

The rearrangement links TRBV7-2 to TRBJ1-3; D is ambiguous. The CDR3 is made up of 15 amino acids. The ends were cut back, 5 bases at V and 10 bases at J, with 21 bases in the middle. Germline loops: CDR1 SGHTA, CDR2 FQGNSA. The CDR3 is CASSPSRTGDGTIYF. The CDR3 nucleotides are TGTGCCAGCAGCCCCTCAAGGACCGGGGATGGGACCATATATTTT.

This chain uses TRBV27 with TRBJ1-2; 7 bases map to TRBD1. CDR1 is MNHEY and CDR2 is SMNVEV in the germline V gene (reference sequence). The ends lost 6 bases at V and 4 bases at J; junction bases unmatched: 8. The CDR3 is made up of 14 amino acids. CDR3 bases: TGTGCCAGCAGCCTTATCAACAGGGGCTATGGCTACACCTTC. The encoded protein is CASSLINRGYGYTF.

The chain combines TRBV4-1 with TRBJ2-4; no clear D. Between the trimmed V and J ends, which lost 4 bases and 4 bases, there was a span of 14 bases. The length of the CDR3 is 15 residues. Germline CDR1 is MGHRA and CDR2 is YSYEKL. The CDR3 DNA sequence: TGCGCCAGCAGCCCTTCTATAACTGAAAAAAACATTCAGTACTTC. The encoded protein is CASSPSITEKNIQYF.

This clonotype was picked up a small number of times. V gene TRBV6-5 combines with J gene TRBJ2-2; 16 bases are a match to TRBD2. V was clipped by 0 bases and J by 9 bases; unmatched bases: 4. The CDR3 totals 17 residues. Germline values: CDR1 MNHEY, CDR2 SVGAGI. The CDR3 DNA follows: TGTGCCAGCAGTTACTCGGGACTAGCGGGAGGGTTCCGGGAGCTGTTTTTT. It codes for CASSYSGLAGGFRELFF.

The rearrangement links TRBV7-9 to TRBJ2-3; tentatively, D is TRBD2 (5 bases). V was cut by 1 base and J by 1 base, with 15 bases left in between. Germline loops: CDR1 SEHNR, CDR2 FQNEAQ (reference sequence). This CDR3 has 17 residues. The CDR3 loop reads CASSLDFEGTGTDTQYF. Here the CDR3 DNA reads TGTGCCAGCAGCTTAGATTTCGAGGGAACCGGCACAGATACGCAGTATTTT.

The J gene is TRBJ2-5, the V gene TRBV12-5; 8 nucleotides line up with TRBD1. J gave up 4 bases and V 5 bases, and 3 bases lay outside the gene matches. The germline CDR1 and CDR2 sequences are LGHNT and FRNRAP. CDR3 length: 13 residues. DNA of the CDR3: TGTGCTAGTGGTCCCGACAGGGGAGAGACCCAGTACTTC. Protein product: CASGPDRGETQYF.

This chain joins TRBV20-1 and TRBJ1-5, with 7 bases fitting TRBD1. V lost 4 bases, J lost 4 bases, and 13 bases stayed unmatched. Germline V gene lookup returns CDR1 DFQATT and CDR2 SNEGSKA (reference sequence). CDR3 size: 16 residues. CDR3 nucleotides: TGCAGTGCTACCCAAATGGGGACAGACTATAATCAGCCCCAGCATTTT. It yields the protein CSATQMGTDYNQPQHF.

The V call is TRBV6-1, the J call TRBJ1-2, with TRBD1 matching over 12 bases. This CDR3 spans 15 amino acids. CDR1 is MNHNS, CDR2 SASEGT, per germline. V was clipped by 6 bases and J by 4 bases; unmatched bases: 6. The CDR3 is CASSRDRGRLYGYTF. CDR3 sequence (DNA): TGTGCCAGCAGCCGGGACAGGGGGCGCCTCTATGGCTACACCTTC.

This clonotype has ten or more counts. V usage is TRBV27 and J usage is TRBJ2-7; perhaps TRBD1 as D (6 bases). This CDR3 region has 12 residues. Trimming stripped 11 bases from V and 3 bases from J, with 14 bases between. CDR1 and CDR2 (germline): MNHEY, SMNVEV (reference sequence). The CDR3 is CASRTDSYEQYF. CDR3 bases: TGTGCCTCCCGGACAGACAGCTACGAGCAGTACTTC.

This clonotype has a count of ten or more. This chain uses TRBV5-1 with TRBJ2-3; D is unresolved. CDR1 is SGHRS and CDR2 is YFSETQ in the germline V gene. V was trimmed by 5 bases and J by 0 bases, leaving 7 bases between them. This CDR3 spans 13 amino acids. CDR3 protein: CASRAGSTDTQYF. The CDR3 DNA sequence: TGCGCCAGCAGGGCCGGTAGCACAGATACGCAGTATTTT. Based on the CDR3 plus reference TRBV5-1 and TRBJ2-3, the full variable domain is KAGVTQTPRYLIKTRGQQVTLSCSPISGHRSVSWYQQTPGQGLQFLFEYFSETQRNKGNFPGRFSGRQFSNSRSEMNVSTLELGDSALYLCASRAGSTDTQYFGPGTRLTVL.